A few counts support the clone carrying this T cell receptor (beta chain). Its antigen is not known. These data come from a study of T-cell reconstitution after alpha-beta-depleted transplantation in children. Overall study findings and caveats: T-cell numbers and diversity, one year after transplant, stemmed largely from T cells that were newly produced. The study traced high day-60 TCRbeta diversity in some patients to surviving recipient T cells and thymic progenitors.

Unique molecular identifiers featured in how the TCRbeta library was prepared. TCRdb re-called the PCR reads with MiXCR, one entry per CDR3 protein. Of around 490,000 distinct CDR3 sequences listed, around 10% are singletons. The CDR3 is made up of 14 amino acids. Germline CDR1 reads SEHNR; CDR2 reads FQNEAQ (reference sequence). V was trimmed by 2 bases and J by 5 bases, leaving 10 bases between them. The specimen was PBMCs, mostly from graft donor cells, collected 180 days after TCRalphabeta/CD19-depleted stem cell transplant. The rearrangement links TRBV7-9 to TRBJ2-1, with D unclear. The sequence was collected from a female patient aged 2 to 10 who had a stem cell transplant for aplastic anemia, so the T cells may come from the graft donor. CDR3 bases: TGTGCCAGCAGCTTAAGGGTGGCGGACAATGAGCAGTTCTTC. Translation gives CASSLRVADNEQFF.